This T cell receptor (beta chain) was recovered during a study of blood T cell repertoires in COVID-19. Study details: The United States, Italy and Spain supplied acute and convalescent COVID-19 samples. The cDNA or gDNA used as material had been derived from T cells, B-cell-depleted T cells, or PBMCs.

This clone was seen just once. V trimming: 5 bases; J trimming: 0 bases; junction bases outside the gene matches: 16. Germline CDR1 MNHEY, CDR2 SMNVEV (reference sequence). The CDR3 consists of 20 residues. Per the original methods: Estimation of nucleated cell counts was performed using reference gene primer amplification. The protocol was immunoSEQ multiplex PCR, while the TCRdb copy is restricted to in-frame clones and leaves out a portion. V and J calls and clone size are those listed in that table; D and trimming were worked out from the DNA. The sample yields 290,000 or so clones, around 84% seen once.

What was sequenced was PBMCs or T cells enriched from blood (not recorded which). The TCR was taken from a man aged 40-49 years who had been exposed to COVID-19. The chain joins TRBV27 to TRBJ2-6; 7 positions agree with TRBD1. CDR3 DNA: TGTGCCAGCAGTCCCTACCCCCGGGACAGTGCCACCTCTGGGGCCAACGTCCTGACTTTC. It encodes CASSPYPRDSATSGANVLTF.